The sequence of this TCR beta chain was determined in a study of shared clonotypes between healthy human individuals. Findings and caveats of the study: Non-shared clonotypes had lower generation probabilities than those shared by all four donors. What rarefaction showed was incomplete sorted-subset sequencing despite large depth.

As for this clone: Its antigen is undetermined.

Germline V gene data show CDR1 as SNHLY and CDR2 as FYNNEI. The CDR3 runs to 16 residues. The V and J ends lost 3 bases and 7 bases, in that order; junction bases with no gene match: 10. Only CD45RO-negative cells positively selected for CCR7 counted as naive CD8 cells, so terminally differentiated effector memory CD45RA+ cells were excluded. Profiling relied on immunoSEQ multiplex PCR, and the TCRdb table lists in-frame clones only, not all of them. The sample has around 560,000 clones, approximately 95% seen once. This rearrangement joins TRBV2 to TRBJ2-3, with 10 bases lining up with TRBD2. Material: naive CD8+ T cells sorted from blood. The source of this sequence is a woman aged 25 to 39 in good health. The CDR3 nucleotides are TGTGCCAGCAGTGAGATTGGGGCTAGCGGGAGCTATACGCAGTATTTT. Translation: CASSEIGASGSYTQYF.